This is a list of T cell receptor beta chains from one sample in a study of blood T cells in healthy people across ages. TCRdb passed the 5' RACE reads through MiXCR, listing each CDR3 protein once. The sample carries 850,000 to 1,300,000 distinct CDR3 sequences, around 43% recorded once. Material: blood. Receptors were obtained from a woman aged 55-70 years in good health. CDR3s include the opening cysteine and the closing phenylalanine or tryptophan. A D gene is named only where the DNA matches it firmly. Expanded clones get a size class; other rows say once, few or many, or leave the size out.

D: .; J: TRBJ1-5; V: TRBV14; size: .; CDR3: CASSQEWGPQHF; DNA: TGTGCCAGCAGCCAAGAGTGGGGGCCCCAGCATTTT
D: .; J: TRBJ2-5; V: TRBV12-3/TRBV12-4; size: few; CDR3: CASSLGSDTRETQYF; DNA: TGTGCCAGCAGTTTAGGCAGTGACACCCGGGAGACCCAGTACTTC
D: .; J: TRBJ2-5; V: TRBV5-1; size: .; CDR3: CASSLSLTRYQETQYF; DNA: TGCGCCAGCAGCTTGAGCCTTACGAGGTACCAAGAGACCCAGTACTTC
D: .; J: TRBJ1-2; V: TRBV27; size: many; CDR3: CASSSLQGYHGYTF; DNA: TGTGCCAGCAGTTCCCTACAGGGATACCATGGCTACACCTTC
D: .; J: TRBJ2-6; V: TRBV5-1; size: few; CDR3: CASSLRGPGPSGANVLTF; DNA: TGCGCCAGCAGCTTGCGGGGACCGGGACCTTCTGGGGCCAACGTCCTGACTTTC
D: .; J: TRBJ2-7; V: TRBV20-1; size: .; CDR3: CSAPGIDREGYEQYF; DNA: TGCAGTGCTCCGGGGATAGACAGGGAGGGCTACGAGCAGTACTTC
D: .; J: TRBJ2-3; V: TRBV5-1; size: .; CDR3: CASSLVSLKDTQYF; DNA: TGTGCCAGCAGCTTGGTGTCCTTGAAAGATACGCAGTATTTT
D: .; J: TRBJ2-1; V: TRBV11-1; size: .; CDR3: CASSLGGQGPHNEQFF; DNA: TGTGCCAGCAGCTTAGGTGGGCAGGGACCCCACAATGAGCAGTTCTTC
D: .; J: TRBJ2-1; V: TRBV6-1; size: .; CDR3: CASSPAPIYNEQFF; DNA: TGTGCCAGCTCCCCGGCCCCTATCTACAATGAGCAGTTCTTC
D: .; J: TRBJ1-6; V: TRBV20-1; size: .; CDR3: CSARLQGFDSPLHF; DNA: TGCAGTGCTAGGCTACAGGGCTTTGACTCACCCCTCCACTTT
D: TRBD2; J: TRBJ2-3; V: TRBV7-8; size: .; CDR3: CASSAIAGGPPDTQYF; DNA: TGTGCCAGCAGCGCCATAGCGGGAGGGCCACCAGATACGCAGTATTTT
D: .; J: TRBJ2-1; V: TRBV4-2; size: .; CDR3: CASSQEYRPSSYNEQFF; DNA: TGTGCCAGCAGCCAAGAGTACAGACCCAGCTCCTACAATGAGCAGTTCTTC
D: .; J: TRBJ2-7; V: TRBV5-6; size: .; CDR3: CASSSFGEGEYF; DNA: TGTGCCAGCAGCTCATTCGGGGAAGGGGAGTACTTC
D: .; J: TRBJ2-7; V: TRBV19; size: .; CDR3: CASSKVAASYEQYF; DNA: TGTGCCAGTAGTAAAGTAGCGGCATCCTACGAGCAGTACTTC
D: .; J: TRBJ1-4; V: TRBV29-1; size: many; CDR3: CSGQITGNEKLFF; DNA: TGCAGCGGGCAAATCACGGGAAATGAAAAACTGTTTTTT
D: .; J: TRBJ2-5; V: TRBV20-1; size: once; CDR3: CSARDLGTHNEQYF; DNA: TGCAGTGCTAGAGATCTGGGGACCCACAATGAGCAGTACTTC
D: TRBD2; J: TRBJ2-5; V: TRBV27; size: .; CDR3: CASNPGLAGGPQYF; DNA: TGTGCCAGCAACCCGGGACTAGCGGGAGGGCCTCAGTACTTC
D: TRBD1; J: TRBJ2-2; V: TRBV10-3; size: .; CDR3: CAISAGRGKTGELFF; DNA: TGTGCCATCAGTGCAGGCAGGGGGAAAACCGGGGAGCTGTTTTTT
D: .; J: TRBJ2-5; V: TRBV20-1; size: few; CDR3: CSARGNSLTRGTQYF; DNA: TGCAGTGCTAGAGGGAATAGTCTTACCAGGGGTACCCAGTACTTC
D: .; J: TRBJ2-3; V: TRBV7-9; size: .; CDR3: CASSSTLAGSTDTQYF; DNA: TGTGCCAGCAGTTCTACCCTAGCAGGAAGCACAGATACGCAGTATTTT
D: TRBD2; J: TRBJ2-5; V: TRBV10-3; size: .; CDR3: CATIEGGAKEETQYF; DNA: TGTGCCACCATCGAGGGAGGGGCCAAAGAAGAGACCCAGTACTTC
D: .; J: TRBJ2-5; V: TRBV28; size: .; CDR3: CATWGRNQETQYF; DNA: TGTGCCACCTGGGGACGGAATCAAGAGACCCAGTACTTC
D: .; J: TRBJ1-2; V: TRBV7-9; size: .; CDR3: CASSPIRGSQPFGSYTF; DNA: TGTGCCAGCAGCCCCATCCGAGGATCACAGCCTTTCGGGAGCTACACCTTC
D: .; J: TRBJ2-3; V: TRBV3-1; size: few; CDR3: CASSQAGDTDTQYF; DNA: TGTGCCAGCAGCCAAGCAGGGGACACAGATACGCAGTATTTT
D: .; J: TRBJ2-5; V: TRBV18; size: .; CDR3: CASSPLAARQETQYF; DNA: TGTGCCAGCTCACCACTGGCAGCTCGACAAGAGACCCAGTACTTC
D: TRBD2; J: TRBJ2-7; V: TRBV10-3; size: .; CDR3: CAISEGGTSGLFSYEQYF; DNA: TGTGCCATCAGTGAAGGGGGGACTAGCGGGCTATTCTCCTACGAGCAGTACTTC
D: .; J: TRBJ2-7; V: TRBV2; size: many; CDR3: CASSPAIGGEQYF; DNA: TGTGCCAGCAGCCCCGCGATCGGCGGGGAGCAGTACTTC
D: TRBD1; J: TRBJ2-4; V: TRBV5-1; size: .; CDR3: CASRPDRVNIQYF; DNA: TGCGCCAGCAGACCGGACAGGGTGAACATTCAGTACTTC